The clone carrying this TCR beta chain was counted ten times or more. Described time point: pre-sensitization, week 0. The treatment: therapeutic diphenylcyclopropenone sensitization with weekly scalp DPC. V gave up 3 bases and J gave up 5 bases, with 22 bases separating them. This CDR3 spans 17 amino acids. Germline CDR1 is SGHRS and CDR2 is YFSETQ. This record belongs to a study of human T cells and chemical hapten exposure. Turning to the study itself: Patients were given diphenylcyclopropenone on the scalp weekly across the roughly 25-week study.

TCRdb independently ran MiXCR on the RACE reads; one entry per CDR3 protein. The sample gives around 380,000 distinct CDR3 sequences, about 5% of which show up once; about 8.7% is in the top ten. The material sequenced was whole blood, taken in connection with sensitization to the hapten diphenylcyclopropenone (DPC). The V call is TRBV5-1, the J call TRBJ2-3; the D gene could be TRBD1 or TRBD2 (5 bases each). This TCR was sampled from a woman aged 18 to 35 with alopecia areata. Some clones in this sample may be carry-over from other donors' samples. The CDR3 reads CASSWRAGTISGDTQYF. The CDR3 DNA follows: TGCGCCAGCAGCTGGCGGGCAGGGACGATCTCCGGAGATACGCAGTATTTT.